These 27 T cell receptor beta chains were sequenced from one sample in a study of OX40 agonist ivuxolimab in advanced cancers. This table comes from immunoSEQ multiplex PCR, and its TCRdb copy is limited to in-frame clones, with some not included. The top ten hold approximately 2.6% of the sample, which has roughly 80,000 clones, around 84% seen once. The sequencing here drew on CD4+ or CD8+ T cells sorted from blood, taken in a trial of the OX40 agonist ivuxolimab. These receptor sequences come from an adult with an advanced solid tumor such as melanoma, head and neck, liver or kidney cancer.

The chain is built from TRBV10-2 and TRBJ1-2; D ambiguous. V dropped 8 bases and J dropped 4 bases, with 11 bases sitting between them. The CDR3 sequence is 12 residues long. CDR1 is WSHSY and CDR2 is SAAADI in the germline V gene. CDR3 amino acids: CASQDEPYGYTF. In nucleotides, the CDR3 is TGCGCCAGCCAGGACGAACCCTATGGCTACACCTTC.

The CDR3 sequence is CASKRGQVWNTEAFF. The CDR3 DNA reads as TGTGCCAGCAAGCGGGGACAGGTCTGGAACACTGAAGCTTTCTTT. The J gene is TRBJ1-1, the V gene TRBV2; 8 bases match TRBD1. Trimming at V came to 7 bases and at J to 1 base, leaving 8 bases not matched to a gene. The CDR3 sequence is 15 residues long. Germline-derived CDR1 and CDR2 are SNHLY and FYNNEI.

The chain has TRBV29-1 and TRBJ1-4; the D gene is possibly TRBD1 (5 bases). Per germline, CDR1 SQVTM and CDR2 ANQGSEA. Trimming removed 4 bases at V and 8 bases at J, with 14 bases between. CDR3 size: 13 residues. The CDR3 nucleotides are TGCAGCGTTGCACAGGTTGATTTGGAAAAACTGTTTTTT. Residues: CSVAQVDLEKLFF.

The gene calls are TRBV7-2 and TRBJ1-4, with D unresolved. The V gene lost 2 bases and the J gene lost 0 bases, with 4 bases spanning the gap. CDR1 and CDR2 from the germline V gene are SGHTA and FQGNSA. The length of the CDR3 is 14 residues. CDR3 nucleotide sequence: TGTGCCAGCAGCTTACCCCCAACTAATGAAAAACTGTTTTTT. Protein product: CASSLPPTNEKLFF.

The rearrangement uses TRBV9 and TRBJ2-2, with D maybe TRBD1 (5 bases). Germline V gives CDR1 SGDLS, CDR2 YYNGEE. Trimming removed 3 bases from V and 2 bases from J, with 8 bases in between. The CDR3 consists of 14 residues. The DNA of the CDR3 is TGTGCCAGCAGCGCCCAGGGAAACACCGGGGAGCTGTTTTTT. Protein product: CASSAQGNTGELFF.

This chain links TRBV30 with TRBJ1-5; TRBD1 agrees at 7 bases. The CDR3 is 15 residues long. The germline V gene encodes CDR1 GTSNPN and CDR2 SVGIG (reference sequence). With 3 bases clipped from V and 3 bases from J, the junction kept 8 bases outside the gene matches. CDR3 sequence reads: CAWRPQGGINQPQHF. CDR3 DNA sequence: TGTGCCTGGAGACCTCAGGGGGGAATCAATCAGCCCCAGCATTTT.

V and J are TRBV19 and TRBJ1-2; no clear D gene. The CDR3 totals 14 residues. Trimming took 4 bases from V and 2 from J, leaving 11 bases between them. Germline assignment: CDR1 LNHDA and CDR2 SQIVND (reference sequence). The CDR3 bases are TGTGCCAGTAGTAGCGGAGACGGAAACTATGGCTACACCTTC. It is translated as CASSSGDGNYGYTF.

The J gene is TRBJ1-1, the V gene TRBV10-3; a weak D match, TRBD1 (5 bases). Germline V gene data show CDR1 as ENHRY and CDR2 as SYGVKD. The CDR3 has 11 amino acids. The V end was cut by 10 bases, the J end by 6 bases, with 12 bases between. The CDR3: CATGRGSEAFF. The CDR3 region has the DNA TGTGCCACGGGACGCGGCTCTGAAGCTTTCTTT.

This chain connects TRBV4-1 to TRBJ2-1; D ambiguous. Trimming removed 1 base from V and 2 bases from J, with 12 bases in between. CDR3 size: 16 residues. CDR1 is MGHRA, CDR2 YSYEKL, per germline. DNA of the CDR3: TGCGCCAGCAGCCAAGGGGCAGTGACCCCCTACAATGAGCAGTTCTTC. This codes for CASSQGAVTPYNEQFF.

V and J are TRBV5-1 and TRBJ1-3; D is perhaps TRBD1 (6 bases). CDR1 is SGHRS and CDR2 is YFSETQ in the germline V gene. The CDR3 extends over 14 amino acids. Trimming took 1 base from V and 3 from J, leaving 8 bases between them. The CDR3 nucleotides are TGCGCCAGCAGCTTGATGGACAGTGGAAACACCATATATTTT. Its translation: CASSLMDSGNTIYF.

A note on this clone: This sample also contains other DNA sequences that code for the same CDR3. This chain joins TRBV29-1 and TRBJ1-4; tentative D call: TRBD1 (5 bases). CDR1 and CDR2 from the germline V gene are SQVTM and ANQGSEA. With 6 bases removed from V and 0 bases from J, the gap between germline ends came to 5 bases. CDR3 length equals 12 residues. CDR3 in DNA: TGCAGCGTGGGGGCAACTAATGAAAAACTGTTTTTT. This translates into CSVGATNEKLFF.

The V and J genes are TRBV27 and TRBJ2-3, with a weak D call TRBD1 (7 bases). Deletions cut 3 bases from V and 5 bases from J, with 12 bases between. The CDR3 totals 14 residues. Germline CDR1 is MNHEY and CDR2 is SMNVEV (reference sequence). The CDR3 bases are TGTGCCAGCAGTTTGGAGGGGGCGGGAGATACGCAGTATTTT. This translates into CASSLEGAGDTQYF.

This chain connects TRBV9 to TRBJ1-1; TRBD1 matches at 8 bases. This CDR3 region has 15 residues. The V segment lost 0 bases and the J segment 2 bases; nucleotides outside the gene matches: 3. The germline CDR1 and CDR2 sequences are SGDLS and YYNGEE. CDR3 in DNA: TGTGCCAGCAGCGTAGGTCCAGGGGGCAACACTGAAGCTTTCTTT. Its protein is CASSVGPGGNTEAFF.

J is TRBJ1-5 and V is TRBV4-2, with 7 bases identical to TRBD1. The CDR3 sequence is 15 residues long. CDR1 is LGHNA, CDR2 YNFKEQ, per germline. J gave up 6 bases and V 3 bases, and 8 bases lay outside the gene matches. The CDR3 reads CASSQARDSPQPQHF. For the CDR3, the DNA is TGTGCCAGCAGCCAGGCCCGGGACAGCCCTCAGCCCCAGCATTTT.

This chain connects TRBV11-2 to TRBJ2-3; 7 positions agree with TRBD2. After removal of 5 bases from V and 1 base from J, the junction contained 3 bases not matched to a gene. The germline V gene encodes CDR1 SGHAT and CDR2 FQNNGV. The length of the CDR3 is 14 residues. In DNA, the CDR3 is TGTGCCAGCAGCCTAAGCGGGGGCACAGATACGCAGTATTTT. Amino acids: CASSLSGGTDTQYF.

The chain combines TRBV6-5 with TRBJ2-1; no firm D call. Germline CDR1 is MNHEY and CDR2 is SVGAGI. V lost 2 bases to trimming and J lost 0 bases, with 8 bases between them. CDR3 length equals 15 residues. The CDR3 reads CASSYLRSSYNEQFF. CDR3 coding DNA: TGTGCCAGCAGTTACCTGAGGAGCTCCTACAATGAGCAGTTCTTC.

The genes are TRBV7-2 and TRBJ2-3; D possibly corresponds to TRBD1 (7 bases). Per germline, CDR1 SGHTA and CDR2 FQGNSA. V shed 5 bases and J shed 7 bases, with 19 bases lying between them. The CDR3 extends over 15 amino acids. The CDR3 loop is CASSPRGVTVHTQYF. CDR3 sequence (DNA): TGTGCCAGCAGCCCCAGGGGGGTTACTGTTCATACGCAGTATTTT.

The chain uses TRBV5-1 and TRBJ2-2; TRBD2 matches at 10 bases. Trimming removed 2 bases from V and 3 bases from J; junction bases left unmatched: 1. Germline CDR1 reads SGHRS; CDR2 reads YFSETQ. The CDR3 spans 15 residues. CDR3 DNA: TGCGCCAGCAGCTTTGGACTAGCGGACACCGGGGAGCTGTTTTTT. Its protein is CASSFGLADTGELFF. The full variable domain, in which reference TRBV5-1 and TRBJ2-2 provide the parts outside the CDR3, is KAGVTQTPRYLIKTRGQQVTLSCSPISGHRSVSWYQQTPGQGLQFLFEYFSETQRNKGNFPGRFSGRQFSNSRSEMNVSTLELGDSALYLCASSFGLADTGELFFGEGSRLTVL.

Written as DNA, the CDR3 is TGTGCCAGCAGCGGAGCCGGGACTCGCGGCACGGCTACCTATGGCTACACCTTC. Translated, it gives CASSGAGTRGTATYGYTF. The chain employs TRBV9 and TRBJ1-2; D is possibly TRBD1 (5 bases). Germline V CDR1 and CDR2: SGDLS, YYNGEE. V lost 3 bases and J lost 4, with 25 bases in between. There are 18 residues in the CDR3.

This rearrangement joins TRBV18 to TRBJ2-1; 12 nucleotides line up with TRBD2. Germline V gives CDR1 KGHSH, CDR2 LQKENI. V trimming: 3 bases; J trimming: 2 bases; junction bases outside the gene matches: 2. This CDR3 is built from 16 residues. CDR3 in amino acids: CASSPPSGGAYNEQFF. In DNA, the CDR3 is TGTGCCAGCTCACCCCCTAGCGGGGGGGCCTACAATGAGCAGTTCTTC.

CDR3 nucleotide sequence: TGTGCCAGCGGTACTCAAGAGACCCAGTACTTC. It codes for CASGTQETQYF. The chain is built from TRBV2 and TRBJ2-5, with D uncertain. Germline V gives CDR1 SNHLY, CDR2 FYNNEI. This CDR3 has 11 amino acids. V was trimmed by 8 bases and J by 2 bases, leaving 6 bases between them.

This clone was counted once. The chain joins TRBV7-2 to TRBJ1-1; TRBD1 matches 7 bases. The V gene end was trimmed by 4 bases and the J gene end by 5 bases; junction bases not matched to a gene: 7. The germline V gene has CDR1 SGHTA and CDR2 FQGNSA. The CDR3 extends over 14 amino acids. CDR3 loop: CASSSRAGGTEAFF. The CDR3 DNA reads TGTGCCAGCAGCTCAAGGGCAGGGGGGACTGAAGCTTTCTTT.

The chain has TRBV28 and TRBJ2-2; the D is unclear. Trimming removed 4 bases at V and 3 bases at J, with 6 bases between. Germline V gene data show CDR1 as MDHEN and CDR2 as SYDVKM. This CDR3 region has 13 residues. This CDR3 reads CASSSGDTGELFF. CDR3 sequence (DNA): TGTGCCAGCAGTTCTGGGGACACCGGGGAGCTGTTTTTT. The full variable domain, its missing parts supplied by reference TRBV28 and TRBJ2-2, is DVKVTQSSRYLVKRTGEKVFLECVQDMDHENMFWYRQDPGLGLRLIYFSYDVKMKEKGDIPEGYSVSREKKERFSLILESASTNQTSMYLCASSSGDTGELFFGEGSRLTVL.

The CDR3 sequence is CASSPGTVKDTQYF. The CDR3 DNA follows: TGTGCCAGCAGCCCAGGGACGGTGAAAGATACGCAGTATTTT. The V call is TRBV28, the J call TRBJ2-3; D is perhaps TRBD1 or TRBD2 (5 bases each). The V gene's germline CDR1 is MDHEN and CDR2 SYDVKM. V lost 6 bases and J 5 bases, leaving 15 bases between the germline ends. The length of the CDR3 is 14 residues.

This clone has more than one count but fewer than ten. The chain links TRBV4-3 to TRBJ1-6; TRBD1 might be the D (5 bases). Germline loops: CDR1 LGHNA, CDR2 YSLEER. The CDR3 loop spans 14 amino acids. V lost 3 bases and J 5 bases, leaving 8 bases between the germline ends. CDR3 in DNA: TGCGCCAGCAGCCAGGGGCGGAATAATTCACCCCTCCACTTT. It codes for CASSQGRNNSPLHF.

This chain joins TRBV5-6 and TRBJ2-5, with 7 nucleotides matching TRBD2. Per germline, CDR1 SGHDT and CDR2 YYEEEE. V trimming: 0 bases; J trimming: 4 bases; junction bases outside the gene matches: 9. CDR3 length: 16 amino acids. The CDR3 region is CASSLDGPGRGETQYF. CDR3 in DNA: TGTGCCAGCAGCTTGGACGGGCCAGGGAGGGGAGAGACCCAGTACTTC.

The V gene is TRBV7-2, the J gene TRBJ1-2, with 10 bases that match TRBD1. V trimming: 5 bases; J trimming: 6 bases; junction bases outside the gene matches: 15. The CDR3 extends over 17 amino acids. Germline V gives CDR1 SGHTA, CDR2 FQGNSA. This chain's CDR3 is CASSRLVSSTGGDGYTF. The CDR3 nucleotides are TGTGCCAGCAGCCGCTTAGTTAGTTCGACAGGGGGCGATGGCTACACCTTC.